These 2 T cell receptor beta chains came from one sample sequenced in a study of PD-1 and CTLA-4 blockade in melanoma. TCRdb's table, derived via immunoSEQ multiplex PCR, lists solely in-frame clones and lacks some. The sample gives about 32,000 clones, about 88% of which show up once; 5% to 6.5% is in the top ten. Specimen: CD8+ T cells from peripheral blood, collected from a patient given anti-PD-1 treatment. Source of these receptors: a human donor with melanoma.

V and J are TRBV4-1 and TRBJ1-5; D unclear. The CDR3 consists of 14 residues. In germline, CDR1 is MGHRA, CDR2 YSYEKL. V was pared by 2 bases and J by 8 bases, with 13 bases between. The CDR3 is CASSQWVGGEPQHF. For the CDR3, the DNA is TGCGCCAGCAGCCAATGGGTCGGCGGGGAGCCCCAGCATTTT.

This clone was seen just once. DNA for the CDR3: TGTGCCAGCAGCCAAGAGAATGAACAGCTAGCCTACGAGCAGTACTTC. The encoded protein is CASSQENEQLAYEQYF. The J gene is TRBJ2-7, the V gene TRBV3-1 (or the pseudogene TRBV3-2); no clear D. The V end was cut by 0 bases, the J end by 2 bases, with 14 bases between. This CDR3 spans 16 amino acids. Germline V gene data show CDR1 as LGHDT and CDR2 as YNNKEL (reference sequence).